Listed below are T cell receptor beta chains from one sample, sequenced in a study of Ad26.COV2.S vaccination and SARS-CoV-2 variants. The method was immunoSEQ multiplex PCR; TCRdb's version includes in-frame clones alone and lacks a portion of them. The profile covers 400,000 to 450,000 clones, with roughly 90% appearing a single time and less than 15% taken by the ten largest. The sequencing here drew on peripheral blood, taken in a trial of Ad26.COV2.S vaccine versus placebo. These TCRs come from a person between 18 and 60 years old who received the Ad26.COV2.S COVID-19 vaccine or a placebo. Each CDR3 is given without its conserved first and last residue. Fields, in order: V gene, CDR3 protein.

V gene: TRBV10-3
CDR3 protein: AIRRGLAGQSSYNEQF

V gene: TRBV28
CDR3 protein: ASSRGHQPQH

V gene: TRBV4-3
CDR3 protein: ASSQEVSYEQY

V gene: TRBV7-8
CDR3 protein: ASSFRTSGHTGELF

V gene: TRBV6-5
CDR3 protein: ASSRTGRFYGYT

V gene: TRBV7-9
CDR3 protein: ASSLAGAWGASTDTQY

V gene: TRBV5-1
CDR3 protein: ASSLGQGPEKLF

V gene: TRBV10-3
CDR3 protein: AIRLSAEVDEQF

V gene: TRBV15
CDR3 protein: ATSPPGRTYGYT

V gene: TRBV6-5
CDR3 protein: ASSYSRAFHGYT